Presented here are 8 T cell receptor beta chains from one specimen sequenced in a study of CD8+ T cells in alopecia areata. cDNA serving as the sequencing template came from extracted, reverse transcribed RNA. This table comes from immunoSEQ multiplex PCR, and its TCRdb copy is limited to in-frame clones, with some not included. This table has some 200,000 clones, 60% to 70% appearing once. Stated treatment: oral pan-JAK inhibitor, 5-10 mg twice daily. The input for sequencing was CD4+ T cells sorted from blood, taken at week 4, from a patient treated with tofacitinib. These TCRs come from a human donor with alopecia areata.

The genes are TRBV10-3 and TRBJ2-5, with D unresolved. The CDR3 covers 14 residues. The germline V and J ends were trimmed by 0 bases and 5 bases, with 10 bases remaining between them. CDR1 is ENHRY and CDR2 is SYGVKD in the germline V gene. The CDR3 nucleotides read TGTGCCATCAGTGAGTCACCGGGTCAGGAGACCCAGTACTTC. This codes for CAISESPGQETQYF.

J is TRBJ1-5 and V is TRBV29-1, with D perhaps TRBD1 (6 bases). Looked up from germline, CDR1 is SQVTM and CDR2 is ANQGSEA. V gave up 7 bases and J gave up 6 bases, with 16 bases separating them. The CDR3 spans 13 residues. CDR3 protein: CSAVTGSGQPQHF. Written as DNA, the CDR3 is TGCAGCGCCGTAACAGGGTCGGGTCAGCCCCAGCATTTT.

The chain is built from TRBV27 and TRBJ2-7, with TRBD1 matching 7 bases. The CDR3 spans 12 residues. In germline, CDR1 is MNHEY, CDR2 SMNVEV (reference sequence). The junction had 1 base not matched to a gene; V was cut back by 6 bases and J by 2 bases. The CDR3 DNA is TGTGCCAGCAGCCAGGGGGCCTACGAGCAGTACTTC. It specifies CASSQGAYEQYF.

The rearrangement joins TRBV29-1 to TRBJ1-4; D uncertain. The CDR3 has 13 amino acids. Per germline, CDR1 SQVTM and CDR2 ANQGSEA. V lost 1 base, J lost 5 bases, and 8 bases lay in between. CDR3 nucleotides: TGCAGCGTTGAAGGTGCTGGAAATGAAAAACTGTTTTTT. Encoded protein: CSVEGAGNEKLFF.

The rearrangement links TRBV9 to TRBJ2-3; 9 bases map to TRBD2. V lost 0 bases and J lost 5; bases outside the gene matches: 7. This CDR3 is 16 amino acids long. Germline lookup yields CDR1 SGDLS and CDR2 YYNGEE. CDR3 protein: CASSVGLAGVEDTQYF. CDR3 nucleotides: TGTGCCAGCAGCGTAGGTTTAGCGGGGGTTGAAGATACGCAGTATTTT.

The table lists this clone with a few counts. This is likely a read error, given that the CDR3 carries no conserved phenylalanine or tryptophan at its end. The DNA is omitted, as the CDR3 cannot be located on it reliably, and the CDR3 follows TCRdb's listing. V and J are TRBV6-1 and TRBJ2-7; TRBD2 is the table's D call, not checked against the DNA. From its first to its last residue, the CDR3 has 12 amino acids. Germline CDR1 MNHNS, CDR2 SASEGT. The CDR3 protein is CASSDPGRVATA.

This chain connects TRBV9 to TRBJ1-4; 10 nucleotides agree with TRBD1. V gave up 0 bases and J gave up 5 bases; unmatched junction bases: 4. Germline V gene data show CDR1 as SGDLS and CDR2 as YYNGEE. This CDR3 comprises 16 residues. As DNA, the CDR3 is TGTGCCAGCAGCGTAGGCCGGACAGGGGGGAATGAAAAACTGTTTTTT. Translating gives CASSVGRTGGNEKLFF.

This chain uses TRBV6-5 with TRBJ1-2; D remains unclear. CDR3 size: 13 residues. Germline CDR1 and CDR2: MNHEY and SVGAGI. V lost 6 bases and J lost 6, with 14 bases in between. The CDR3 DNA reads TGTGCCAGCAGAGCCTCGGGGTTGGATGGCTACACCTTC. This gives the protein CASRASGLDGYTF.